The next 28 T cell receptor beta chains were all read from a single sample in a study of blood T cell repertoires in COVID-19. Assay: immunoSEQ multiplex PCR; the TCRdb copy retains only in-frame clones and omits some. The sample lists some 170,000 clones; 84% were seen once. Source material: PBMCs or T cells enriched from blood (not recorded which). The receptors come from a man aged 50-59 years who had recovered from COVID-19.

This chain joins TRBV7-2 and TRBJ1-5; 9 positions match TRBD1. V lost 5 bases, J lost 7 bases, and 9 bases stayed unmatched. The germline V gene has CDR1 SGHTA and CDR2 FQGNSA. The CDR3 sequence is 15 residues long. CDR3 coding DNA: TGTGCCAGCAGCCCGGGGGACAGGGCGATCCAGCCCCAGCATTTT. Its translation: CASSPGDRAIQPQHF.

The table lists this clone with a count of one. V gene TRBV7-6 combines with J gene TRBJ2-3, with TRBD2 identical over 8 bases. The V segment lost 2 bases and the J segment 1 base; nucleotides outside the gene matches: 8. The CDR3 is 17 residues long. Germline CDR1 SGHVS, CDR2 FNYEAQ. Here the CDR3 DNA reads TGTGCCAGCAGCTTAAGGGGAGCGGGGGAGCGCACAGATACGCAGTATTTT. This codes for CASSLRGAGERTDTQYF.

This clone was recorded once. The CDR3 is CASSIQGSDGYTF. As DNA, the CDR3 is TGTGCCAGCAGTATACAGGGCTCGGACGGCTACACCTTC. The chain recombines TRBV6-5 with TRBJ1-2; tentative D call: TRBD1 (6 bases). Trimming cost V 5 bases and J 8 bases, with 15 bases left between them. The CDR3 is 13 amino acids. Germline lookup yields CDR1 MNHEY and CDR2 SVGAGI.

This clone was found a few times. The chain recombines TRBV19 with TRBJ1-3; no clear D. Germline-derived CDR1 and CDR2 are LNHDA and SQIVND (reference sequence). The CDR3 covers 16 residues. With 3 bases removed from V and 0 bases from J, the gap between germline ends came to 12 bases. CDR3 sequence: CASSIALAVSGNTIYF. The CDR3 region has the DNA TGTGCCAGTAGTATCGCATTGGCTGTCTCTGGAAACACCATATATTTT.

CDR3 in amino acids: CASSSTGGASGELFF. CDR3 coding DNA: TGTGCCAGCAGCTCGACAGGGGGCGCCTCCGGGGAGCTGTTTTTT. The chain links TRBV11-2 to TRBJ2-2; 10 nucleotides match TRBD1. Trimming at V came to 4 bases and at J to 6 bases, leaving 5 bases not matched to a gene. Germline CDR1 is SGHAT and CDR2 is FQNNGV. The CDR3 is 15 residues long.

The J gene is TRBJ1-2, the V gene TRBV12-3 or TRBV12-4; 7 nucleotides match TRBD1. The V segment lost 4 bases and the J segment 8 bases; nucleotides outside the gene matches: 7. CDR3 length: 13 amino acids. CDR3 bases: TGTGCCAGCAGTTCACAGGGGCTCGGCGGCTACACCTTC. This codes for CASSSQGLGGYTF.

This chain links TRBV3-1 (or the pseudogene TRBV3-2) with TRBJ1-3; tentative D call: TRBD1 (5 bases). The V gene lost 6 bases and the J gene lost 1 base, with 10 bases spanning the gap. Germline CDR1 reads LGHDT; CDR2 reads YNNKEL (reference sequence). This CDR3 comprises 14 residues. The CDR3: CASSLGVSGNTIYF. The CDR3 nucleotides are TGTGCCAGCAGTTTAGGGGTGTCTGGAAACACCATATATTTT.

The V call is TRBV3-1 (or the pseudogene TRBV3-2), the J call TRBJ1-2; 9 nucleotides match TRBD1. Germline CDR1 LGHDT, CDR2 YNNKEL (reference sequence). The ends lost 1 base at V and 4 bases at J; junction bases unmatched: 10. The CDR3 covers 17 residues. The CDR3 protein is CASSQATGGRPTYGYTF. The CDR3 region has the DNA TGTGCCAGCAGCCAAGCGACAGGGGGGCGCCCGACCTATGGCTACACCTTC.

The table lists this clone with a count of one. The chain has TRBV14 and TRBJ2-5; the D gene is possibly TRBD2 (5 bases). Deletions cut 6 bases from V and 5 bases from J, with 10 bases between. The CDR3 is 12 residues long. Germline CDR1 and CDR2: SGHDN and FVKESK. The DNA for the CDR3 is TGTGCCAGCAGTCGGGGATCGGAGACCCAGTACTTC. Residues: CASSRGSETQYF.

J is TRBJ1-2 and V is TRBV10-3, with D possibly being TRBD1 (5 bases). Germline CDR1 and CDR2: ENHRY and SYGVKD. The V end lost 9 bases, the J end lost 8 bases, and 22 bases lay between the germline ends. CDR3 length equals 14 residues. The CDR3 is CAMHGSGRAQGYTF. The CDR3 DNA is TGTGCCATGCACGGGAGTGGCAGGGCGCAGGGCTACACCTTC.

This clone has a handful of counts. The rearrangement links TRBV29-1 to TRBJ2-1; 9 nucleotides line up with TRBD2. CDR1 is SQVTM, CDR2 ANQGSEA, per germline. This CDR3 is built from 18 residues. The V and J ends lost 1 base and 0 bases, in that order; junction bases with no gene match: 10. The CDR3 loop is CSVEVRRASGDSYNEQFF. The CDR3 bases are TGCAGCGTTGAAGTTCGAAGGGCTAGCGGGGACTCCTACAATGAGCAGTTCTTC.

This clone was recorded once. The chain combines TRBV19 with TRBJ1-2; 10 bases are a match to TRBD1. The ends lost 6 bases at V and 2 bases at J; junction bases unmatched: 15. From germline, CDR1 is LNHDA and CDR2 SQIVND (reference sequence). This CDR3 spans 18 amino acids. As DNA, the CDR3 is TGTGCCAGTAGCCTTACCATAAATCCGGGACAGGGGAACTATGGCTACACCTTC. Translation gives CASSLTINPGQGNYGYTF.

The chain has TRBV9 and TRBJ1-1; 12 nucleotides line up with TRBD1. Germline assignment: CDR1 SGDLS and CDR2 YYNGEE. This CDR3 has 15 residues. The J segment lost 3 bases and the V segment lost 3 bases, leaving 3 bases of the junction unmatched. The CDR3 here is CASSAGQGAYTEAFF. The CDR3 region has the DNA TGTGCCAGCAGCGCGGGACAGGGGGCGTACACTGAAGCTTTCTTT.

V and J are TRBV30 and TRBJ1-2, with D uncertain. With 0 bases removed from V and 12 bases from J, the gap between germline ends came to 14 bases. This CDR3 is 12 amino acids long. CDR1 GTSNPN and CDR2 SVGIG come from the germline V gene (reference sequence). The CDR3 spells CAWSVSGGPDTF. The CDR3 nucleotides read TGTGCCTGGAGTGTATCCGGCGGGCCTGACACCTTC.

This clone was found once. V and J are TRBV5-1 and TRBJ1-1, with a possible D match to TRBD1 (5 bases). CDR3 length: 13 residues. Trimming cost V 5 bases and J 1 base, with 9 bases left between them. Germline values: CDR1 SGHRS, CDR2 YFSETQ. The CDR3 DNA sequence: TGCGCCAGCAGATGGACAACGAACACTGAAGCTTTCTTT. Protein: CASRWTTNTEAFF.

This clone turned up a few times. This chain links TRBV18 with TRBJ1-2; 10 nucleotides agree with TRBD1. Trimming removed 4 bases from V and 4 bases from J; junction bases left unmatched: 6. The CDR3 runs 15 residues. Germline CDR1 is KGHSH and CDR2 is LQKENI. For the CDR3, the DNA is TGTGCCAGCTCACAAAGGACAGGGGGGAGCTATGGCTACACCTTC. Its translation is CASSQRTGGSYGYTF.

The chain combines TRBV4-2 with TRBJ1-3; 7 nucleotides line up with TRBD1. CDR1 and CDR2 (germline): LGHNA, YNFKEQ. The CDR3 spans 17 residues. V shed 0 bases, J shed 4 bases, and the junction held 9 bases outside the gene matches. In DNA form, the CDR3 reads TGTGCCAGCAGCCAAGATTCCGAAGGGGGCCGAGGAAACACCATATATTTT. Amino acids: CASSQDSEGGRGNTIYF.

The gene calls are TRBV19 and TRBJ1-2; perhaps TRBD1 as D (6 bases). CDR1 LNHDA and CDR2 SQIVND come from the germline V gene (reference sequence). V lost 3 bases and J 0 bases, leaving 23 bases between the germline ends. The CDR3 covers 19 residues. CDR3 in amino acids: CASSMMGANRAEANYGYTF. The CDR3, as DNA: TGTGCCAGTAGTATGATGGGGGCTAACAGGGCCGAAGCTAACTATGGCTACACCTTC.

The chain employs TRBV5-1 and TRBJ2-5, with a tentative D call TRBD1 (6 bases). The germline gives CDR1 SGHRS, CDR2 YFSETQ. Trimming stripped 1 base from V and 2 bases from J, with 9 bases between. The CDR3 totals 14 residues. The CDR3 region is CASSLNTGQETQYF. DNA of the CDR3: TGCGCCAGCAGCTTGAATACAGGGCAAGAGACCCAGTACTTC.

This clone came up a few times. V and J are TRBV19 and TRBJ2-3; possibly TRBD1 for D (6 bases). The ends were cut back, 5 bases at V and 2 bases at J, with 11 bases in the middle. The germline gives CDR1 LNHDA, CDR2 SQIVND (reference sequence). The CDR3 covers 14 residues. CDR3 protein: CASSRDTVTDTQYF. CDR3 in DNA: TGTGCCAGTAGTCGGGACACCGTCACAGATACGCAGTATTTT.

The chain has TRBV5-4 and TRBJ2-5, with 8 bases matching TRBD2. The CDR3 runs 15 residues. Germline CDR1 SGHNT, CDR2 YYREEE (reference sequence). V was clipped by 2 bases and J by 8 bases; unmatched bases: 11. In DNA, the CDR3 is TGTGCCAGCAGCTTAGGGTTTAGCGGGGTAGACACCCAGTACTTC. Translated, it gives CASSLGFSGVDTQYF.

This chain links TRBV5-6 with TRBJ2-7, with D unresolved. The germline V and J ends were trimmed by 1 base and 6 bases, with 20 bases remaining between them. Germline V gene lookup returns CDR1 SGHDT and CDR2 YYEEEE. This CDR3 is built from 16 residues. Here the CDR3 DNA reads TGTGCCAGCAGCTTGAGGAGTTGGAACGGCGGCTCCGAGCAGTACTTC. Translation: CASSLRSWNGGSEQYF.

V gene TRBV25-1 combines with J gene TRBJ2-7; 9 bases map to TRBD1. The germline gives CDR1 MGHDK, CDR2 SYGVNS. CDR3 length equals 14 residues. V was pared by 5 bases and J by 1 base, with 3 bases of the junction left unmatched. CDR3 sequence reads: CASSKQGASYEQYF. CDR3 DNA sequence: TGTGCCAGCAGTAAACAGGGGGCATCCTACGAGCAGTACTTC.

The J gene is TRBJ1-5, the V gene TRBV6-5; D call uncertain. CDR3 length: 14 amino acids. Trimming pared 5 bases from V and 3 bases from J, leaving 11 bases between. Germline V gene sequence: CDR1 MNHEY, CDR2 SVGAGI. CDR3 in DNA: TGTGCCAGCAGTATTCGACAACACAATCAGCCCCAGCATTTT. It encodes CASSIRQHNQPQHF.

This clone was seen more than once but under ten times. V and J are TRBV5-1 and TRBJ1-3, with 7 bases matching TRBD1. CDR3 size: 15 residues. Germline-derived CDR1 and CDR2 are SGHRS and YFSETQ. V dropped 6 bases and J dropped 1; count of bases not matched to a gene: 7. The chain's CDR3 is CASTLQGQSGNTIYF. DNA of the CDR3: TGCGCCAGCACCCTACAGGGGCAGTCTGGAAACACCATATATTTT.

This clone was detected a few times. J is TRBJ2-7 and V is TRBV29-1, with 7 bases identical to TRBD1. CDR3 size: 15 residues. CDR1 and CDR2 from the germline V gene are SQVTM and ANQGSEA. With 6 bases clipped from V and 5 bases from J, the junction kept 16 bases outside the gene matches. This CDR3 reads CSVRRLQGEINEQYF. The CDR3 nucleotides are TGCAGCGTCAGACGACTTCAGGGGGAAATTAACGAGCAGTACTTC.

This chain connects TRBV7-9 to TRBJ2-7; TRBD1 matches at 7 bases. The V gene's germline CDR1 is SEHNR and CDR2 FQNEAQ (reference sequence). The junction had 13 bases not matched to a gene; V was cut back by 5 bases and J by 12 bases. This CDR3 region has 13 residues. The CDR3 is CASSQDRRPGAYF. For the CDR3, the DNA is TGTGCCAGCAGCCAGGACAGGCGCCCCGGGGCGTACTTC. Full variable domain (outside the CDR3, taken from reference TRBV7-9 and TRBJ2-7): DTGVSQNPRHKITKRGQNVTFRCDPISEHNRLYWYRQTLGQGPEFLTYFQNEAQLEKSRLLSDRFSAERPKGSFSTLEIQRTEQGDSAMYLCASSQDRRPGAYFGPGTRLTVT.

This sequence joins TRBV1 and TRBJ2-2; the table's D call TRBD1 went unverified against the DNA. TRBV1 has pseudogene status. The CDR3 consists of 14 residues. The chain's CDR3 is CTSSQDRNTGELFF. The CDR3 DNA sequence: TGCACCAGCAGCCAAGACAGGAACACCGGGGAGCTGTTTTTT.